Shown below are 18 T cell receptor beta chains from a single sample sequenced in a study of brain metastases from non-small cell lung cancer. Assay: immunoSEQ multiplex PCR; the TCRdb copy retains only in-frame clones and omits some. Altogether 2,000 to 3,000 clones are present, about 90% being singletons, with the ten largest covering around 4%. What was sequenced was primary lung tumor tissue. All receptors come from a donor over 35 with non-small cell lung cancer.

The gene calls are TRBV24-1 and TRBJ2-2; TRBD2 agrees at 7 bases. Trimming removed 0 bases from V and 5 bases from J; junction bases left unmatched: 8. Per germline, CDR1 KGHDR and CDR2 SFDVKD. CDR3 size: 17 residues. The CDR3 loop is CATSDLYGTITTGELFF. In DNA form, the CDR3 reads TGTGCCACCAGTGATTTGTACGGGACTATCACGACCGGGGAGCTGTTTTTT.

The genes are TRBV11-1 and TRBJ2-1; D might be TRBD1 or TRBD2, each matching 5 bases. Per the germline V gene, CDR1 is SGHAT and CDR2 is FQDESV (reference sequence). The CDR3 is made up of 15 amino acids. The V and J ends lost 1 base and 3 bases respectively, with 10 bases between them. The CDR3 protein is CASSLEGTVYNEQFF. The DNA for the CDR3 is TGTGCCAGCAGCTTAGAGGGGACGGTCTACAATGAGCAGTTCTTC. Full variable domain (rest looked up from reference TRBV11-1 and TRBJ2-1): EAEVAQSPRYKITEKSQAVAFWCDPISGHATLYWYRQILGQGPELLVQFQDESVVDDSQLPKDRFSAERLKGVDSTLKIQPAELGDSAMYLCASSLEGTVYNEQFFGPGTRLTVL.

This clone was picked up one time. V is TRBV20-1 and J is TRBJ2-7; the match to TRBD1 covers 7 bases. The germline V gene has CDR1 DFQATT and CDR2 SNEGSKA (reference sequence). The junction had 7 bases not matched to a gene; V was cut back by 3 bases and J by 2 bases. CDR3 length: 14 residues. This CDR3 reads CSASTAGTAYEQYF. CDR3 DNA sequence: TGCAGTGCTAGTACAGCTGGGACAGCCTACGAGCAGTACTTC.

The chain combines TRBV3-1 (or the pseudogene TRBV3-2) with TRBJ1-2; possibly TRBD1 for D (5 bases). This CDR3 has 13 amino acids. Trimming shortened V by 0 bases and J by 7 bases, and 9 bases separated the two germline ends. In germline, CDR1 is LGHDT, CDR2 YNNKEL (reference sequence). CDR3 amino acids: CASSQDDSRGYTF. For the CDR3, the DNA is TGTGCCAGCAGCCAAGATGACAGCCGTGGCTACACCTTC.

This chain joins TRBV2 and TRBJ2-2; a weak D match, TRBD1 (5 bases). Deletions cut 11 bases from V and 1 base from J, with 11 bases between. Per the germline V gene, CDR1 is SNHLY and CDR2 is FYNNEI. This CDR3 comprises 13 residues. The CDR3 loop reads CASGRENTGELFF. The CDR3 nucleotides read TGTGCCTCTGGCAGGGAGAACACCGGGGAGCTGTTTTTT.

This clone was observed a few times. The chain is built from TRBV10-3 and TRBJ1-1, with 8 bases fitting TRBD1. The V gene end was trimmed by 6 bases and the J gene end by 1 base; junction bases not matched to a gene: 4. The CDR3 runs to 14 residues. Per germline, CDR1 ENHRY and CDR2 SYGVKD. The CDR3 is CAISPGTGNTEAFF. The CDR3 bases are TGTGCCATCAGCCCCGGGACAGGGAACACTGAAGCTTTCTTT.

This clone was seen a few times. The V call is TRBV19, the J call TRBJ1-2; D not resolved. There are 12 residues in the CDR3. The V and J ends lost 5 bases and 8 bases respectively, with 12 bases between them. The germline V gene has CDR1 LNHDA and CDR2 SQIVND (reference sequence). The CDR3 loop is CASSFSTRGYTF. The CDR3 DNA is TGTGCCAGTAGTTTCTCGACGAGGGGCTACACCTTC.

The rearrangement joins TRBV2 to TRBJ2-5, with TRBD2 matching over 7 bases. Germline assignment: CDR1 SNHLY and CDR2 FYNNEI. The CDR3 runs to 17 residues. V was pared by 0 bases and J by 1 base, with 8 bases of the junction left unmatched. CDR3 coding DNA: TGTGCCAGCAGTGAAGCAGGGAGCGGGACGGGCCAAGAGACCCAGTACTTC. This encodes CASSEAGSGTGQETQYF.

V is TRBV29-1 and J is TRBJ1-1; D unresolved. V was trimmed by 7 bases and J by 5 bases, leaving 11 bases between them. From germline, CDR1 is SQVTM and CDR2 ANQGSEA. This CDR3 spans 11 amino acids. The DNA of the CDR3 is TGCAGCGGATGGATGGGAACTGAAGCTTTCTTT. Translated: CSGWMGTEAFF.

The chain couples TRBV12-3 or TRBV12-4 to TRBJ2-1; D is unresolved. CDR3 length: 12 amino acids. V was shortened by 5 bases and J by 8 bases, with 10 bases between the two germline ends. CDR3 protein: CASSPVGDEQFF. Written as DNA, the CDR3 is TGTGCCAGCAGTCCCGTTGGGGATGAGCAGTTCTTC.

The CDR3 DNA sequence: TGCAGCGTGGGGTCTGGGGCCAACGTCCTGACTTTC. Encoded protein: CSVGSGANVLTF. V gene TRBV29-1 combines with J gene TRBJ2-6; D gene ambiguous. The V end was cut by 6 bases, the J end by 1 base, with 4 bases between. The CDR3 is made up of 12 amino acids. Germline values: CDR1 SQVTM, CDR2 ANQGSEA.

This clone was seen just once. V usage is TRBV9 and J usage is TRBJ2-5; D tentatively reads TRBD1 or TRBD2 (5 bases each). V was shortened by 4 bases and J by 4 bases, with 17 bases between the two germline ends. There are 15 residues in the CDR3. Germline-derived CDR1 and CDR2 are SGDLS and YYNGEE. CDR3 region: CASSPRAGTAETQYF. The CDR3 DNA reads TGTGCCAGCAGCCCTCGCGCAGGGACGGCAGAGACCCAGTACTTC.

The V gene is TRBV24-1, the J gene TRBJ2-7; D may match TRBD1 or TRBD2 (5 bases each). Trimming pared 7 bases from V and 7 bases from J, leaving 10 bases between. This CDR3 contains 11 residues. Germline values: CDR1 KGHDR, CDR2 SFDVKD. The CDR3 reads CATSLGTEQYF. The CDR3 coding sequence is TGTGCCACCAGCTTGGGGACGGAGCAGTACTTC.

This rearrangement joins TRBV10-1 to TRBJ2-1, with D perhaps TRBD1 (5 bases). The germline CDR1 and CDR2 sequences are WNHNN and SYGVQD (reference sequence). Trimming cost V 4 bases and J 8 bases, with 12 bases left between them. The CDR3 covers 13 residues. This chain's CDR3 is CASSGGPGDEQFF. CDR3 DNA sequence: TGCGCCAGCAGTGGGGGCCCGGGCGATGAGCAGTTCTTC.

J is TRBJ2-7 and V is TRBV10-2; a weak D match, TRBD2 (5 bases). The CDR3 is made up of 13 amino acids. V gave up 6 bases and J gave up 0 bases, with 9 bases separating them. CDR1 and CDR2 (germline): WSHSY, SAAADI. CDR3 region: CASSKGLSYEQYF. CDR3 in DNA: TGCGCCAGCAGCAAAGGACTCTCCTACGAGCAGTACTTC.

This sequence joins TRBV28 and TRBJ2-5; D may correspond to TRBD1 or TRBD2 (5 bases each). This CDR3 is 15 amino acids long. CDR1 and CDR2 (germline): MDHEN, SYDVKM. The V gene lost 8 bases and the J gene lost 4 bases, with 20 bases spanning the gap. DNA of the CDR3: TGTGCCAGCGCCACGCCCGGGGCTAATGGAGAGACCCAGTACTTC. As protein: CASATPGANGETQYF.

The chain carries TRBV7-6 and TRBJ2-5, with D hard to call. Per the germline V gene, CDR1 is SGHVS and CDR2 is FNYEAQ. Trimming stripped 5 bases from V and 3 bases from J, with 4 bases between. The CDR3 has 11 amino acids. CDR3 in amino acids: CASSIKETQYF. The CDR3, as DNA: TGTGCCAGCAGCATTAAAGAGACCCAGTACTTC.

V and J are TRBV5-4 and TRBJ2-3, with D perhaps matching TRBD2 (6 bases). CDR1 SGHNT and CDR2 YYREEE come from the germline V gene (reference sequence). The CDR3 has 15 amino acids. V was clipped by 9 bases and J by 3 bases, with 20 bases between them. In DNA form, the CDR3 reads TGTGCCACCACCCGGCCGGGGGTATCGACAGATACGCAGTATTTT. This translates into CATTRPGVSTDTQYF.